This TCR beta chain derives from a study of control samples from healthy donors and cancer patients. Profiling relied on immunoSEQ multiplex PCR, and the TCRdb table lists in-frame clones only, not all of them. The sample has 130,000 or so clones; around 94% are singletons. Germline V CDR1 and CDR2: SEHNR, FQNEAQ (reference sequence). Trimming stripped 6 bases from V and 5 bases from J, with 11 bases between. The CDR3 is 12 amino acids. The clonotype comes from a man between 60 and 75 years old with colorectal cancer. The sequenced sample was PBMCs. The chain links TRBV7-9 to TRBJ2-7; no definite D call. CDR3 loop: CASSSLRDEQYF. CDR3 DNA: TGTGCCAGCAGTTCCCTAAGGGACGAGCAGTACTTC.